The TCR beta chain described here comes from a study of cytomegalovirus exposure and HLA in healthy donors. 60 Vbeta and 13 Jbeta primers were used in PCR. Clones were sequenced by immunoSEQ multiplex PCR, and TCRdb holds only the in-frame ones, with some missing. The table has about 130,000 clones, approximately 80% seen once. Study results and caveats: A later analysis reportedly identified an Asian-associated ancestry cluster as carrying fewer N-insertions than the approximately 670-donor mean.

Germline V gene lookup returns CDR1 SGHDN and CDR2 FVKESK. The junction had 7 bases not matched to a gene; V was cut back by 4 bases and J by 2 bases. The CDR3 runs 16 residues. With regard to this clone: Its antigen remains unidentified.

The gene calls are TRBV14 and TRBJ2-1; 8 nucleotides agree with TRBD2. The TCR originated in a man younger than 40 in good health and CMV-seronegative. Sequenced sample: PBMCs. The CDR3 region has the DNA TGTGCCAGCAGCCGGCTTAGCGGGGACCCCTACAATGAGCAGTTCTTC. Translated, it gives CASSRLSGDPYNEQFF. The full variable domain, with the rest looked up from reference TRBV14 and TRBJ2-1, is EAGVTQFPSHSVIEKGQTVTLRCDPISGHDNLYWYRRVMGKEIKFLLHFVKESKQDESGMPNNRFLAERTGGTYSTLKVQPAELEDSGVYFCASSRLSGDPYNEQFFGPGTRLTVL.